The present entry profiles one TCR beta chain with its context. This sample was taken from a study of blood T cell repertoires in COVID-19. Study summary: T cells, B-cell-depleted T cells, or PBMCs supplied cDNA or gDNA.

The CDR3 has 18 residues. J lost 0 bases, V lost 2 bases, and 9 bases had no gene match. From germline, CDR1 is SGHTA and CDR2 FQGNSA. Authors' processing steps: Amplification of reference gene primers provided the estimated nucleated cell counts. Some clones are missing from TCRdb's copy, which holds only in-frame ones; the method was immunoSEQ multiplex PCR. V and J calls and clone size follow that table, whereas D and trimming were derived from the DNA. The data show tens of thousands of clones, approximately 90% seen once. The V gene is TRBV7-2, the J gene TRBJ2-3, with 9 positions matching TRBD2. This receptor was identified in a woman of 80 years or more with acute or convalescent COVID-19. Sequencing used peripheral blood. Written as DNA, the CDR3 is TGTGCCAGCAGCTTATATGGGCGGGGGGGTGCTAGCACAGATACGCAGTATTTT. Translated: CASSLYGRGGASTDTQYF.